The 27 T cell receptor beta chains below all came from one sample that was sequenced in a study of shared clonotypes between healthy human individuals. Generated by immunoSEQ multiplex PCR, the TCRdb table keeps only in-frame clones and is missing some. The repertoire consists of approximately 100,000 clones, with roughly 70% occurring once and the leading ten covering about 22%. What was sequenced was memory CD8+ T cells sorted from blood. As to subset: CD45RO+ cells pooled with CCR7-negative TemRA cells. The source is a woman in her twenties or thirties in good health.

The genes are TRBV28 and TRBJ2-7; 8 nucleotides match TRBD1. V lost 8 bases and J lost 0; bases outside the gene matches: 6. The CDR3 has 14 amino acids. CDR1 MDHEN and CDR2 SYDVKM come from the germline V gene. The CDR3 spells CASQDRGRSYEQYF. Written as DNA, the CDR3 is TGTGCCAGCCAAGACAGGGGTCGCTCCTACGAGCAGTACTTC.

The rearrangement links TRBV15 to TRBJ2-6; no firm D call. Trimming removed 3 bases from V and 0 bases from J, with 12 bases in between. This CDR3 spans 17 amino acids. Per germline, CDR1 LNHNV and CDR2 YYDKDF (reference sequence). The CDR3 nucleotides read TGTGCCACCAGCAGCCAAGAAGGGTACTCTGGGGCCAACGTCCTGACTTTC. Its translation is CATSSQEGYSGANVLTF. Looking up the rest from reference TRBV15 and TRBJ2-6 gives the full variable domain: DAMVIQNPRYQVTQFGKPVTLSCSQTLNHNVMYWYQQKSSQAPKLLFHYYDKDFNNEADTPDNFQSRRPNTSFCFLDIRSPGLGDTAMYLCATSSQEGYSGANVLTFGAGSRLTVL.

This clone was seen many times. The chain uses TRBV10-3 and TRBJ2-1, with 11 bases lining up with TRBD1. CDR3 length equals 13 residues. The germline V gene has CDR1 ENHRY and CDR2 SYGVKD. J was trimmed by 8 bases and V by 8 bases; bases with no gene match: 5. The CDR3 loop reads CAIWGQGVDEQFF. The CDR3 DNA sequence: TGTGCCATCTGGGGACAGGGGGTGGATGAGCAGTTCTTC.

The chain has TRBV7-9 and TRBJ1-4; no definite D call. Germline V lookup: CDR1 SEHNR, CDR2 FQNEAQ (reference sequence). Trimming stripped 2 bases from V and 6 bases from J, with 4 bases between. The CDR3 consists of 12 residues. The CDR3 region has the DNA TGTGCCAGCAGCTTATTGGATGAAAAACTGTTTTTT. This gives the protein CASSLLDEKLFF.

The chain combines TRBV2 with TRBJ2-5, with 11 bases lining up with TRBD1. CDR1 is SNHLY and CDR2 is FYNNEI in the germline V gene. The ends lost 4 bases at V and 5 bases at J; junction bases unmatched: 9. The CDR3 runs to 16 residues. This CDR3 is CASSGTGGLVGETQYF. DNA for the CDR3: TGTGCCAGCAGTGGGACAGGGGGCCTGGTTGGGGAGACCCAGTACTTC.

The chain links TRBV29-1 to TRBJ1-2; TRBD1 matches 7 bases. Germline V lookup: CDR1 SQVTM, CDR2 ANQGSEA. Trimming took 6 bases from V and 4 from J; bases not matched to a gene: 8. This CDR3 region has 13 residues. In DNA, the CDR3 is TGCAGCGTCGAACGGGCAGGGGGCTATGGCTACACCTTC. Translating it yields CSVERAGGYGYTF.

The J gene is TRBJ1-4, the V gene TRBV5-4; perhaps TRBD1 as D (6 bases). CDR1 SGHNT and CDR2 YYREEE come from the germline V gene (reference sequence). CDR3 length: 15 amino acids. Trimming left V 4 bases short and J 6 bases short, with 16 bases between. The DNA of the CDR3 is TGTGCCAGCAGCCGCAGGGGTCGCGGGGATGAAAAACTGTTTTTT. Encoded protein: CASSRRGRGDEKLFF.

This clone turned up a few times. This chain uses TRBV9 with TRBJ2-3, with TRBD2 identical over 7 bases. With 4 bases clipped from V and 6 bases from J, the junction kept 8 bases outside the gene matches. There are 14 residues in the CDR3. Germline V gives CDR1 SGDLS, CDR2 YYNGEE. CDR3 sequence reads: CASSKSGKLDTQYF. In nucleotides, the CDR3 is TGTGCCAGCAGCAAAAGCGGGAAGCTGGATACGCAGTATTTT.

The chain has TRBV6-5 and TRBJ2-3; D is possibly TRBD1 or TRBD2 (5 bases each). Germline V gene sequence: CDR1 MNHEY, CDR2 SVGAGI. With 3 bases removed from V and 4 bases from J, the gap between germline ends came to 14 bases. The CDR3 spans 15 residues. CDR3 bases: TGTGCCAGCAGTTATGGGGTTGGGACCCCAGATACGCAGTATTTT. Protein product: CASSYGVGTPDTQYF.

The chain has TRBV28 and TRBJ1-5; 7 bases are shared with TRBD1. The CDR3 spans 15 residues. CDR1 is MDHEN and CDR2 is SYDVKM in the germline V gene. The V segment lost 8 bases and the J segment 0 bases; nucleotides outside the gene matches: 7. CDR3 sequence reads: CASARGFHSNQPQHF. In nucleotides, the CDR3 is TGTGCCAGCGCCAGGGGGTTCCATAGCAATCAGCCCCAGCATTTT.

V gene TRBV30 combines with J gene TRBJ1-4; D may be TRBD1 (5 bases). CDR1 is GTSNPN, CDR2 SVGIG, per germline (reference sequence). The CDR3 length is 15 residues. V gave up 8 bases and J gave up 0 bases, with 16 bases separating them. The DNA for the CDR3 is TGTGCCGGGACCAACCTCTGGCCAACTAATGAAAAACTGTTTTTT. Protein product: CAGTNLWPTNEKLFF.

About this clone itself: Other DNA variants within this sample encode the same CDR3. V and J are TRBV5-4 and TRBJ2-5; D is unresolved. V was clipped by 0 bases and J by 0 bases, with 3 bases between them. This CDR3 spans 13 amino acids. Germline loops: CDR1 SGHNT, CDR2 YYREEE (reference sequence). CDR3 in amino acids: CASSLENQETQYF. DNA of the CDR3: TGTGCCAGCAGCTTGGAAAACCAAGAGACCCAGTACTTC.

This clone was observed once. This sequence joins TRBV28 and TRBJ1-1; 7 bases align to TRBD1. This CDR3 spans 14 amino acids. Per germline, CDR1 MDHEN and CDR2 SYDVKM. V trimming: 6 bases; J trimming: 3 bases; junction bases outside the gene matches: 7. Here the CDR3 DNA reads TGTGCCAGCAGAAAGGGGGCGTGGGACACTGAAGCTTTCTTT. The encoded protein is CASRKGAWDTEAFF.

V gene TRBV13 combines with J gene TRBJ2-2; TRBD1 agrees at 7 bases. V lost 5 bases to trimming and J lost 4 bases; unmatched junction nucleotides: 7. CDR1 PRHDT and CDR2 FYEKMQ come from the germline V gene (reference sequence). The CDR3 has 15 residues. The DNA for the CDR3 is TGTGCCAGCAGCCCCATAGGGGGCGGCACCGGGGAGCTGTTTTTT. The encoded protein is CASSPIGGGTGELFF.

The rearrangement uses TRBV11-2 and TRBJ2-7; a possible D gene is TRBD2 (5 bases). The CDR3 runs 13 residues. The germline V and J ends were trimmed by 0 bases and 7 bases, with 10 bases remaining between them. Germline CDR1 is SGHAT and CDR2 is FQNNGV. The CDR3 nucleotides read TGTGCCAGCAGCTTAGATTCGGGGTTTGAGCAGTACTTC. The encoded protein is CASSLDSGFEQYF.

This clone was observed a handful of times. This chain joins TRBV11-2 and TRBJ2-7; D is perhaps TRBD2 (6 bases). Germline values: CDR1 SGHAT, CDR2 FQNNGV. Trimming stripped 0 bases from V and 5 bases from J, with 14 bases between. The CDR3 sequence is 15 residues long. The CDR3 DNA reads TGTGCCAGCAGCTTAGAAGGAGGGGCCCACCACGAGCAGTACTTC. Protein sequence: CASSLEGGAHHEQYF.

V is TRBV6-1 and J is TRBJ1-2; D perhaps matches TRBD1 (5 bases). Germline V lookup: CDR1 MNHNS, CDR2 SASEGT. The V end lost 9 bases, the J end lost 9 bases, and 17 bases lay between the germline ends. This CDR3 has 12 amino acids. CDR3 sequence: CASGTDSLSYTF. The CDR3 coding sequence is TGTGCCAGTGGGACGGATTCGCTGAGCTACACCTTC.

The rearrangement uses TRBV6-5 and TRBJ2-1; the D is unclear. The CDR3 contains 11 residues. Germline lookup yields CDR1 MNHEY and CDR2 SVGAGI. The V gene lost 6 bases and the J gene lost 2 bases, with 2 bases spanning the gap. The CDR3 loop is CASRAYNEQFF. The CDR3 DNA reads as TGTGCCAGCAGGGCCTACAATGAGCAGTTCTTC.

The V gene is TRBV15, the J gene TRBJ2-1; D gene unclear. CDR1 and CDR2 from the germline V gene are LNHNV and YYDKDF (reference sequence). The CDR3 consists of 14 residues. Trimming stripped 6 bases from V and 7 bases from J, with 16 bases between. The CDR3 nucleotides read TGTGCCACCAGGCACAGTGCAGACACGAATGAGCAGTTCTTC. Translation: CATRHSADTNEQFF.

CDR3 nucleotides: TGCAGCGTTGATCCCGAGGGTTTCTATCAGCCCCAGCATTTT. Its protein product is CSVDPEGFYQPQHF. The V gene is TRBV29-1, the J gene TRBJ1-5; no clear D gene. Germline loops: CDR1 SQVTM, CDR2 ANQGSEA. V was clipped by 3 bases and J by 5 bases, with 14 bases between them. CDR3 length: 14 residues.

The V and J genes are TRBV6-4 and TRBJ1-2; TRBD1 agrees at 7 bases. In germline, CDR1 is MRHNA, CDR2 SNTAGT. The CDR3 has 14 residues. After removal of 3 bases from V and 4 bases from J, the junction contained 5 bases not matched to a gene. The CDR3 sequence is CASSEGSGGYGYTF. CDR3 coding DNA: TGTGCCAGCAGTGAAGGGTCAGGGGGCTATGGCTACACCTTC.

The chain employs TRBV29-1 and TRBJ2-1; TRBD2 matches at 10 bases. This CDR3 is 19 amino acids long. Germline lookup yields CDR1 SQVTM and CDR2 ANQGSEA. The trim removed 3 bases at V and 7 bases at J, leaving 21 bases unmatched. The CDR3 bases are TGCAGCGTTGAGGTCCTAGGGGCTTTTAGCGGGAGGTGGGAGAATGAGCAGTTCTTC. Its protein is CSVEVLGAFSGRWENEQFF.

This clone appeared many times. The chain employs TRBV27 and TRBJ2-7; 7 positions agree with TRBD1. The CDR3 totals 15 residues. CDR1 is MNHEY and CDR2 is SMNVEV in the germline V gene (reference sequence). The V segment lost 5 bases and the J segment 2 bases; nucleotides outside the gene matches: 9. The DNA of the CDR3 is TGTGCCAGCAGTCCTGGGACAGCCCCCACCTACGAGCAGTACTTC. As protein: CASSPGTAPTYEQYF.

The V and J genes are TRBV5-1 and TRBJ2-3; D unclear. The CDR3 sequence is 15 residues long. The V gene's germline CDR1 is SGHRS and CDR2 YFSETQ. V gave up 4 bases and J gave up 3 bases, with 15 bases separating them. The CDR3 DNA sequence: TGCGCCAGCAGCAGGGCCCAGAAGTCGACAGATACGCAGTATTTT. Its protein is CASSRAQKSTDTQYF.

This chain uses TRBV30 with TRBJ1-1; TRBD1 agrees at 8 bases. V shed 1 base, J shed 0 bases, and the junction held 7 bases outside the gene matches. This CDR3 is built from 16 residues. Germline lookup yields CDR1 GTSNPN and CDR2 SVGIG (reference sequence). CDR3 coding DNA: TGTGCCTGGAGTGGGTGGACAGGGCCAATGAACACTGAAGCTTTCTTT. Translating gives CAWSGWTGPMNTEAFF.

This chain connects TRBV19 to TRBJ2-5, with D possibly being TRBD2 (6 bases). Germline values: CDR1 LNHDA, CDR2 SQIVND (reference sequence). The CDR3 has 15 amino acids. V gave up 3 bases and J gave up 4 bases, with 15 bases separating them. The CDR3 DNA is TGTGCCAGTAGTATGGTCGGGAGACGGAGAGAGACCCAGTACTTC. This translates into CASSMVGRRRETQYF.

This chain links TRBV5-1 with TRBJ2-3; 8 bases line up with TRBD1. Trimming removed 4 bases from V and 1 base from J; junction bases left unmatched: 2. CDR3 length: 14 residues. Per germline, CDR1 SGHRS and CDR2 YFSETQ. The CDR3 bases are TGCGCCAGCAGCCGGGACAGGCGCACAGATACGCAGTATTTT. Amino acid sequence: CASSRDRRTDTQYF.